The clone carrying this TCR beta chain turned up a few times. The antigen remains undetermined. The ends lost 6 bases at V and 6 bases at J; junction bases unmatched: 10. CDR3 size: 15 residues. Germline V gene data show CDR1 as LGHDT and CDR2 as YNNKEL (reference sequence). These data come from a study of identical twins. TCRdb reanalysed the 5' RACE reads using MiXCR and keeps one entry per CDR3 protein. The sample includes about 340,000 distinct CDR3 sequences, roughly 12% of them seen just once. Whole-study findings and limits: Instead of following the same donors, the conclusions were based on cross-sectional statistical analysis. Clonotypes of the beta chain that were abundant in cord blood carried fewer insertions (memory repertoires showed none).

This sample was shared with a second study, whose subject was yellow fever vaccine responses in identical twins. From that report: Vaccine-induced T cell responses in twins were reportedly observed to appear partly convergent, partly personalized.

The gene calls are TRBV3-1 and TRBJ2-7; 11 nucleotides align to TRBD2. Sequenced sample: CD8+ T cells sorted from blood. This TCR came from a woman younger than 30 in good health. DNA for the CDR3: TGTGCCAGCAGTTTTCTAGCGGGAGGAGTCGGCGAGCAGTACTTC. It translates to CASSFLAGGVGEQYF.